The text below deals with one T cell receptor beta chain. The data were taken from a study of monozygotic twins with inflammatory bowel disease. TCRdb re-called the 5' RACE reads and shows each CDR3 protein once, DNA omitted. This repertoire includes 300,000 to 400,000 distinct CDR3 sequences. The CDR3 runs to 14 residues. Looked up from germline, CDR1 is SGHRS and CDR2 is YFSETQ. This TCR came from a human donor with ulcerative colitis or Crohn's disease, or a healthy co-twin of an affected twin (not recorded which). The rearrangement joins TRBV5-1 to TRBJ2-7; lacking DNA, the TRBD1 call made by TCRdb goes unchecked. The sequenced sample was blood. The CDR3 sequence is CASKGGDGGYEQYF.